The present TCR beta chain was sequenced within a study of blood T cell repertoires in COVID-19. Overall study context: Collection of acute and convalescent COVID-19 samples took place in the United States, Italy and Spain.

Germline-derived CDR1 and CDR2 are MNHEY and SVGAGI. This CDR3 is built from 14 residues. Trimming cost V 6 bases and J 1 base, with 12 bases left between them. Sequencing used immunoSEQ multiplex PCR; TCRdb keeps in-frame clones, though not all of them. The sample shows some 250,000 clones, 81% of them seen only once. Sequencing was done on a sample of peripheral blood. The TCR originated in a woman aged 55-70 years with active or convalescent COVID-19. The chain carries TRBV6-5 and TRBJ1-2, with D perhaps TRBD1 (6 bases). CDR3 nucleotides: TGTGCCAGCAGAGGACAGCCCGGTAACTATGGCTACACCTTC. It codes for CASRGQPGNYGYTF.